Listed below are T cell receptor beta chains from one sample, sequenced in a study of control samples from healthy donors and cancer patients. Sequenced by immunoSEQ multiplex PCR; TCRdb stores in-frame clones only, minus some. The sample includes 90,000 to 100,000 clones, about 79% of them seen just once. Sequencing was done on a sample of blood. These receptors all stem from a woman under 40 in good health. Both conserved end residues are part of each CDR3. The D gene is left open where the match is weak. Expanded clones are given a class, and other clones once, few, many or no size at all.

v_call	j_call	d_call	clone_size	cdr3_aa	cdr3_nt
TRBV6-4	TRBJ2-7	.	.	CASSLPPRDRIYEQYF	TGTGCCAGCAGTCTACCCCCGAGGGACCGAATCTACGAGCAGTACTTC
TRBV5-1	TRBJ1-5	.	.	CASSLGAGGHSNQPQHF	TGCGCCAGCAGCTTGGGGGCGGGAGGTCATAGCAATCAGCCCCAGCATTTT
TRBV7-2	TRBJ2-3	TRBD1	.	CASSLWSQGASSTDTQYF	TGTGCCAGCAGCTTATGGTCACAGGGGGCCTCTAGCACAGATACGCAGTATTTT
TRBV25-1	TRBJ1-1	TRBD1	.	CASSVGQGEAFF	TGTGCCAGCAGTGTTGGACAGGGAGAAGCTTTCTTT
TRBV18	TRBJ2-3	TRBD2	once	CASSELIAGGKDTQYF	TGTGCCAGCTCAGAACTAATAGCGGGGGGTAAGGATACGCAGTATTTT
TRBV21-1	TRBJ1-3	.	few	CASSIKQGACGNTIYF	TGTGCCAGCAGCATTAAACAGGGGGCTTGTGGAAACACCATATATTTT
TRBV21-1	TRBJ1-2	.	.	CASSKLGTGGLRGYTF	TGTGCCAGCAGCAAACTCGGGACAGGCGGCTTGCGAGGCTACACCTTC
TRBV2	TRBJ1-2	TRBD1	once	CASREGTGRFHYGYTF	TGTGCCAGCAGGGAAGGGACAGGGCGCTTCCACTATGGCTACACCTTC
TRBV20-1	TRBJ2-7	TRBD1	.	CSASGQGAGLGLYEQYF	TGCAGTGCTAGTGGACAGGGGGCTGGGCTCGGGCTCTACGAGCAGTACTTC
TRBV9	TRBJ1-5	.	.	CASSVEGRDEQPQHF	TGTGCCAGCAGCGTAGAGGGGAGGGATGAGCAGCCCCAGCATTTT
TRBV5-1	TRBJ2-6	TRBD1	.	CASSFSGTGGPGANVLTF	TGCGCCAGCAGCTTTTCCGGGACAGGGGGGCCTGGGGCCAACGTCCTGACTTTC
TRBV19	TRBJ2-3	.	few	CASSGDSLGDTQYF	TGTGCCAGTAGTGGTGACAGTCTCGGAGATACGCAGTATTTT
TRBV9	TRBJ2-5	.	.	CASSVGLATSQETQYF	TGTGCCAGCAGCGTAGGGCTAGCCACCTCCCAAGAGACCCAGTACTTC
TRBV3-1/TRBV3-2	TRBJ2-1	TRBD2	.	CASSQGPSGGAFEQFF	TGTGCCAGCAGCCAGGGACCTAGCGGGGGGGCCTTTGAGCAGTTCTTC
TRBV6-5	TRBJ1-1	.	.	CASSQRDTEAFF	TGTGCCAGCTCCCAGCGGGACACTGAAGCTTTCTTT
TRBV6-5	TRBJ1-3	TRBD1	.	CASSYSRQGSGNTIYF	TGTGCCAGCAGTTACTCGAGACAGGGCTCTGGAAACACCATATATTTT
TRBV10-3	TRBJ1-1	.	.	CAISDGPEGTEAFF	TGTGCCATCAGTGACGGGCCAGAAGGCACTGAAGCTTTCTTT
TRBV7-3	TRBJ2-2	TRBD2	.	CASSSGTSVIGGELFF	TGTGCCAGCAGCTCGGGGACTAGCGTGATCGGTGGGGAGCTGTTTTTT
TRBV7-2	TRBJ2-5	.	once	CASRRSGGRETQYF	TGTGCCAGCAGGAGGAGCGGTGGGAGAGAGACCCAGTACTTC
TRBV11-2	TRBJ2-1	TRBD1	once	CASLGQGANEQFF	TGTGCCAGCTTAGGACAGGGGGCCAATGAGCAGTTCTTC
TRBV18	TRBJ2-3	.	.	CASSPTDGQSDTQYF	TGTGCCAGCTCACCAACTGACGGACAGTCGGATACGCAGTATTTT
TRBV10-3	TRBJ1-3	.	.	CAIRTQDTGNTIYF	TGTGCCATCAGGACACAGGATACTGGAAACACCATATATTTT
TRBV10-3	TRBJ1-6	.	.	CAISESGDTSPLHF	TGTGCCATCAGTGAGTCGGGGGATACTTCACCCCTCCACTTT
TRBV29-1	TRBJ1-2	.	.	CSVGPAGGYTF	TGCAGCGTTGGACCAGCTGGTGGCTACACCTTC
TRBV30	TRBJ1-1	.	.	CAWNTEMNTEAFF	TGTGCCTGGAATACAGAGATGAACACTGAAGCTTTCTTT
TRBV12-3/TRBV12-4	TRBJ2-7	.	.	CASSLDSTYEQYF	TGTGCCAGCAGTTTGGACAGTACCTACGAGCAGTACTTC
TRBV19	TRBJ1-6	TRBD1	.	CASRPSGQYNSPLHF	TGTGCCAGCCGCCCCTCGGGACAGTATAATTCACCCCTCCACTTT
TRBV5-5	TRBJ1-1	.	few	CASSPHLNTEAFF	TGTGCCAGCAGCCCCCACCTGAACACTGAAGCTTTCTTT
TRBV25-1	TRBJ2-2	TRBD1	.	CASSESKGASTGELFF	TGTGCCAGCAGTGAATCTAAGGGGGCGAGCACCGGGGAGCTGTTTTTT
TRBV6-2/TRBV6-3	TRBJ2-7	TRBD1	.	CASSYPSGTGASEQYF	TGTGCCAGCAGTTACCCGAGTGGGACAGGGGCCTCCGAGCAGTACTTC
TRBV13	TRBJ2-1	TRBD2	.	CASSLRGLAGGYSYNEQFF	TGTGCCAGCAGCTTACGAGGACTAGCGGGGGGCTACTCCTACAATGAGCAGTTCTTC
TRBV10-2	TRBJ2-7	TRBD2	few	CASSEWPSGVSYEQYF	TGCGCCAGCAGTGAGTGGCCTAGCGGGGTTTCCTACGAGCAGTACTTC
TRBV7-8	TRBJ1-1	TRBD1	.	CASSRRQIGQGGWGDTEAFF	TGTGCCAGCAGCCGAAGACAAATAGGACAGGGAGGTTGGGGGGACACTGAAGCTTTCTTT
TRBV30	TRBJ1-1	.	.	CAWAEDSMNTEAFF	TGTGCCTGGGCCGAAGACAGCATGAACACTGAAGCTTTCTTT
TRBV2	TRBJ2-7	.	.	CASSGRDQGGDEQYF	TGTGCCAGCAGTGGCCGGGATCAGGGGGGGGACGAGCAGTACTTC
TRBV5-1	TRBJ1-6	.	few	CASSLENTNNSPLHF	TGCGCCAGCAGCTTGGAGAACACGAATAATTCACCCCTCCACTTT
TRBV24-1	TRBJ1-2	.	few	CATSDLGDYGYTF	TGTGCCACCAGTGATTTGGGGGACTATGGCTACACCTTC
TRBV30	TRBJ2-4	.	once	CAWSVGPGKNIQYF	TGTGCCTGGAGTGTAGGTCCGGGGAAAAACATTCAGTACTTC
TRBV9	TRBJ2-2	.	.	CASSVAAEGRGELFF	TGTGCCAGCAGCGTGGCAGCCGAGGGCCGCGGGGAGCTGTTTTTT
TRBV6-5	TRBJ1-1	.	few	CASSLGGWATEAFF	TGTGCCAGCTCGCTCGGGGGATGGGCCACTGAAGCTTTCTTT
TRBV5-1	TRBJ2-3	.	few	CASSLAVTDTQYF	TGCGCCAGCAGTCTAGCCGTCACAGATACGCAGTATTTT
TRBV6-5	TRBJ1-1	TRBD1	.	CASSYSFRTGSYEAFF	TGTGCCAGCAGTTACTCCTTTAGGACAGGCAGCTATGAAGCTTTCTTT
TRBV4-1	TRBJ2-7	.	.	CASSQVPWGEQYF	TGCGCCAGCAGCCAAGTCCCCTGGGGCGAGCAGTACTTC
TRBV11-2	TRBJ1-4	.	.	CASSLDRGANEKLFF	TGTGCCAGCAGCTTAGATCGAGGGGCTAATGAAAAACTGTTTTTT
TRBV6-5	TRBJ2-1	.	.	CASSYTRRFNNEQFF	TGTGCCAGCAGTTACACCCGGCGGTTTAACAATGAGCAGTTCTTC
TRBV2	TRBJ1-2	.	.	CASSAEAGASYGYTF	TGTGCCAGCAGTGCTGAGGCAGGTGCCTCCTATGGCTACACCTTC
TRBV3-1/TRBV3-2	TRBJ2-2	.	.	CASSQGVNTGELFF	TGTGCCAGCAGCCAAGGGGTTAACACCGGGGAGCTGTTTTTT
TRBV2	TRBJ1-6	TRBD1	.	CASSGDSPDNSPLHF	TGTGCCAGCAGTGGGGACAGCCCAGATAATTCACCCCTCCACTTT
TRBV5-1	TRBJ1-1	.	.	CASSLGGGTGGEAFF	TGCGCCAGCAGCTTGGGGGGCGGGACGGGAGGTGAAGCTTTCTTT
TRBV7-2	TRBJ1-1	.	.	CASSFPDRVNTEAFF	TGTGCCAGCAGCTTCCCGGACAGAGTGAACACTGAAGCTTTCTTT
TRBV5-8	TRBJ2-7	TRBD1	.	CASSSRLAYWDRVPYEQYF	TGTGCCAGCAGCTCCCGTCTCGCTTATTGGGACAGGGTTCCCTACGAGCAGTACTTC
TRBV13	TRBJ2-2	.	.	CASSLGGRGANTGELFF	TGTGCCAGCAGCTTAGGGGGCAGGGGGGCGAACACCGGGGAGCTGTTTTTT
TRBV5-6	TRBJ2-3	TRBD2	.	CASSLAFGGGATDTQYF	TGTGCCAGCAGCTTGGCCTTCGGCGGGGGGGCCACAGATACGCAGTATTTT
TRBV6-6	TRBJ1-1	.	.	CASSRLVQVNTEAFF	TGTGCCAGCAGCCGACTGGTACAGGTGAACACTGAAGCTTTCTTT
TRBV6-2/TRBV6-3	TRBJ1-6	TRBD1	.	CASSWDRSSPLHF	TGTGCCAGCAGCTGGGACAGATCTTCACCCCTCCACTTT
TRBV15	TRBJ2-1	TRBD1	.	CATSRPAAQGASNEQFF	TGTGCCACCAGCAGACCTGCGGCGCAGGGGGCGAGCAATGAGCAGTTCTTC
TRBV12-5	TRBJ2-7	.	.	CASGLVIGQTYEQYF	TGTGCTAGTGGTTTGGTAATTGGACAGACCTACGAGCAGTACTTC
TRBV7-3	TRBJ1-2	.	once	CASSLGAGWGYTF	TGTGCCAGCAGCTTAGGTGCAGGGTGGGGCTACACCTTC
TRBV2	TRBJ1-2	TRBD1	.	CASIGQGAGGYTF	TGTGCCAGCATCGGACAGGGGGCGGGAGGCTACACCTTC